The T cell receptor (beta chain) under discussion was sequenced for a study of T-cell memory formation after mild COVID-19. General observations from the study: Whether second-wave clones peaking at day 37 were SARS-CoV-2 specific went unconfirmed.

UMIs and sample barcodes were carried by the TCR alpha and TCR beta cDNA libraries that 5'RACE produced using constant-segment primers. One entry per CDR3 protein, called by TCRdb with MiXCR from the 5' RACE reads. Of roughly 110,000 distinct CDR3 sequences detected, around 11% appear once; the ten largest clones hold 27%. V lost 6 bases and J 7 bases, leaving 26 bases between the germline ends. In germline, CDR1 is KGHDR, CDR2 SFDVKD. The CDR3 extends over 17 amino acids. This clonotype was observed a few times. The antigen is undetermined. The sequence came from an adult woman who had mild COVID-19 (a few samples of this study predate the infection). Cell type and time point are not known. The V call is TRBV24-1, the J call TRBJ2-5; either TRBD1 or TRBD2 may fit D (5 bases each). Sequencing was performed on PBMCs or a T cell subset sorted from them (not recorded which). CDR3 region: CATSPNIRQGEVGTQYF. As DNA, the CDR3 is TGTGCCACCAGTCCGAACATCCGCCAGGGAGAGGTTGGGACCCAGTACTTC.